This T cell receptor beta chain was sequenced during a study of T cells in Graves' hyperthyroidism and ophthalmopathy. Study observations and caveats: The blood repertoire included most of the expanded thyroid clonotypes above 0.001. Stable hyperthyroidism was told apart from ophthalmopathy by a model built on 13 V-J features. The model identified upcoming ophthalmopathy a median 6.5 months ahead of onset.

The CDR3 contains 12 residues. V lost 3 bases to trimming and J lost 11 bases; unmatched junction nucleotides: 1. The germline CDR1 and CDR2 sequences are SGDLS and YYNGEE. From RNA transcripts, TCR beta CDR3 regions were amplified. HTBI primers were used for first-round RT-PCR of the TCR CDR3. From the multiplex PCR reads, TCRdb called clonotypes with MiXCR, one entry per CDR3 protein. The sample has 560,000 or so distinct CDR3 sequences; around 45% are singletons. To note about this clonotype: Its cognate antigen is unknown.

The J gene is TRBJ1-4, the V gene TRBV9; TRBD1 matches at 10 bases. Sequenced input: peripheral blood or thyroid tissue (not recorded which). The receptor comes from a woman aged 18-29 years with Graves' hyperthyroidism. The CDR3 region is CASSGTGGKLFF. Here the CDR3 DNA reads TGTGCCAGCAGCGGGACAGGGGGGAAACTGTTTTTT. The variable domain in full, completed from reference TRBV9 and TRBJ1-4, reads DSGVTQTPKHLITATGQRVTLRCSPRSGDLSVYWYQQSLDQGLQFLIQYYNGEERAKGNILERFSAQQFPDLHSELNLSSLELGDSALYFCASSGTGGKLFFGSGTQLSVL.